This is a list of T cell receptor beta chains from one sample in a study of blood T cell repertoires in COVID-19. The table came from immunoSEQ multiplex PCR; TCRdb's copy has only in-frame clones and leaves some out. This table has about 150,000 clones, about 86% appearing once. Source material: peripheral blood. These receptors were taken from a man in his fifties with active or convalescent COVID-19. CDR3s include the opening cysteine and the closing phenylalanine or tryptophan. A D gene is named only where the DNA matches it firmly.

v_call: TRBV7-3; d_call: NA; j_call: TRBJ2-5; cdr3_aa: CASSPSRGARETQYF; cdr3_nt: TGTGCCAGCAGCCCCTCTCGTGGCGCGAGGGAGACCCAGTACTTC
v_call: TRBV7-2; d_call: NA; j_call: TRBJ2-2; cdr3_aa: CASSPRMSGNTGELFF; cdr3_nt: TGTGCCAGCAGCCCAAGAATGAGCGGGAACACCGGGGAGCTGTTTTTT
v_call: TRBV12-3/TRBV12-4; d_call: NA; j_call: TRBJ1-4; cdr3_aa: CASTINEKLFF; cdr3_nt: TGTGCCAGCACCATTAATGAAAAACTGTTTTTT
v_call: TRBV19; d_call: TRBD2; j_call: TRBJ2-5; cdr3_aa: CASSIAGTTQETQYF; cdr3_nt: TGTGCCAGTAGTATAGCCGGGACTACCCAAGAGACCCAGTACTTC
v_call: TRBV6-6; d_call: TRBD2; j_call: TRBJ2-5; cdr3_aa: CASSYEAGGPGETQYF; cdr3_nt: TGTGCCAGCAGTTACGAAGCGGGAGGGCCGGGGGAGACCCAGTACTTC
v_call: TRBV7-2; d_call: NA; j_call: TRBJ2-5; cdr3_aa: CASSQTRGETQYF; cdr3_nt: TGTGCCAGCAGCCAGACTAGGGGAGAGACCCAGTACTTC
v_call: TRBV10-3; d_call: TRBD1; j_call: TRBJ1-2; cdr3_aa: CATARQGLRGYTF; cdr3_nt: TGTGCCACCGCCCGACAGGGATTAAGGGGCTACACCTTC
v_call: TRBV9; d_call: NA; j_call: TRBJ2-7; cdr3_aa: CASSVGGYGDEQYF; cdr3_nt: TGTGCCAGCAGCGTAGGAGGTTATGGCGACGAGCAGTACTTC
v_call: TRBV9; d_call: TRBD1; j_call: TRBJ2-5; cdr3_aa: CASSVTGQQTGETQYF; cdr3_nt: TGTGCCAGCAGCGTCACGGGACAGCAAACGGGGGAGACCCAGTACTTC
v_call: TRBV29-1; d_call: TRBD2; j_call: TRBJ2-1; cdr3_aa: CSALWGGTSYNEQFF; cdr3_nt: TGCAGCGCCCTCTGGGGGGGGACCTCCTACAATGAGCAGTTCTTC
v_call: TRBV7-2; d_call: TRBD2; j_call: TRBJ2-1; cdr3_aa: CASRTSGTYNEQFF; cdr3_nt: TGTGCCAGCAGGACTAGCGGGACTTACAATGAGCAGTTCTTC
v_call: TRBV7-3; d_call: NA; j_call: TRBJ1-1; cdr3_aa: CASSPLGRDTEAFF; cdr3_nt: TGTGCCAGCAGCCCCCTCGGGCGGGACACTGAAGCTTTCTTT
v_call: TRBV19; d_call: NA; j_call: TRBJ1-6; cdr3_aa: CASGKGAGSSSPLHF; cdr3_nt: TGTGCCAGTGGAAAAGGGGCAGGGTCGAGCTCACCCCTCCACTTT
v_call: TRBV29-1; d_call: TRBD1; j_call: TRBJ1-5; cdr3_aa: CSVVGTGVYQPQHF; cdr3_nt: TGCAGCGTTGTTGGGACAGGGGTGTATCAGCCCCAGCATTTT
v_call: TRBV5-1; d_call: TRBD1; j_call: TRBJ1-4; cdr3_aa: CASSTSPGQVEKLFF; cdr3_nt: TGCGCCAGCAGCACCAGCCCGGGACAGGTGGAAAAACTGTTTTTT
v_call: TRBV4-2; d_call: NA; j_call: TRBJ1-2; cdr3_aa: CASSQGVTWATFGYTF; cdr3_nt: TGTGCCAGCAGCCAAGGCGTAACATGGGCAACCTTTGGCTACACCTTC
v_call: TRBV27; d_call: TRBD1; j_call: TRBJ1-2; cdr3_aa: CASRAGTGSLSGYTF; cdr3_nt: TGTGCCAGCAGAGCCGGGACAGGGTCGTTAAGTGGCTACACCTTC
v_call: TRBV7-9; d_call: TRBD2; j_call: TRBJ2-7; cdr3_aa: CATGGYEQYF; cdr3_nt: TGTGCCACGGGGGGGTACGAGCAGTACTTC
v_call: TRBV7-2; d_call: NA; j_call: TRBJ2-1; cdr3_aa: CASTVTAGYNEQFF; cdr3_nt: TGTGCCAGCACCGTGACTGCGGGCTACAATGAGCAGTTCTTC
v_call: TRBV19; d_call: TRBD1; j_call: TRBJ1-4; cdr3_aa: CASSDLLTGTNEKLFF; cdr3_nt: TGTGCCAGTAGTGACCTCCTGACAGGGACAAATGAAAAACTGTTTTTT
v_call: TRBV6-2/TRBV6-3; d_call: NA; j_call: TRBJ2-3; cdr3_aa: CASSPGVEADTQYF; cdr3_nt: TGTGCCAGCAGTCCCGGGGTTGAAGCAGATACGCAGTATTTT
v_call: TRBV5-4; d_call: TRBD1; j_call: TRBJ2-5; cdr3_aa: CASSFRGQETQYF; cdr3_nt: TGTGCCAGCAGCTTTCGGGGACAGGAGACCCAGTACTTC
v_call: TRBV19; d_call: NA; j_call: TRBJ1-3; cdr3_aa: CASSNLGRGNTIYF; cdr3_nt: TGTGCCAGTAGTAATCTGGGGCGAGGAAACACCATATATTTT
v_call: TRBV15; d_call: NA; j_call: TRBJ1-4; cdr3_aa: CATRRDSNEKLFF; cdr3_nt: TGTGCCACACGCAGGGATAGTAATGAAAAACTGTTTTTT
v_call: TRBV30; d_call: NA; j_call: TRBJ1-5; cdr3_aa: CAWRARGPSNQPQHF; cdr3_nt: TGTGCCTGGAGGGCGCGGGGGCCGAGCAATCAGCCCCAGCATTTT
v_call: TRBV11-2; d_call: NA; j_call: TRBJ2-5; cdr3_aa: CASSSPRRGGGKTQYF; cdr3_nt: TGTGCCAGCAGCTCCCCCCGGAGGGGGGGCGGGAAGACCCAGTACTTC
v_call: TRBV5-1; d_call: TRBD1; j_call: TRBJ2-5; cdr3_aa: CASSLTGVILETQYF; cdr3_nt: TGCGCCAGCAGCTTGACAGGGGTGATATTAGAGACCCAGTACTTC
v_call: TRBV18; d_call: NA; j_call: TRBJ1-5; cdr3_aa: CASSPGPSYFSNQPQHF; cdr3_nt: TGTGCCAGCTCACCGGGCCCGTCCTATTTTAGCAATCAGCCCCAGCATTTT
v_call: TRBV9; d_call: NA; j_call: TRBJ2-1; cdr3_aa: CASSVRWGLTANEQFF; cdr3_nt: TGTGCCAGCAGCGTTAGATGGGGACTCACGGCGAATGAGCAGTTCTTC
v_call: TRBV5-1; d_call: NA; j_call: TRBJ2-2; cdr3_aa: CASSDPKGAGELFF; cdr3_nt: TGCGCCAGCAGCGACCCTAAGGGAGCGGGGGAGCTGTTTTTT
v_call: TRBV9; d_call: TRBD1; j_call: TRBJ2-7; cdr3_aa: CASSPRTGGDEQYF; cdr3_nt: TGTGCCAGCAGCCCCAGGACAGGGGGCGACGAGCAGTACTTC
v_call: TRBV6-4; d_call: TRBD1; j_call: TRBJ1-6; cdr3_aa: CASSAQGGYNSPLHF; cdr3_nt: TGTGCCAGCAGTGCACAGGGGGGCTATAATTCACCCCTCCACTTT
v_call: TRBV6-4; d_call: NA; j_call: TRBJ1-6; cdr3_aa: CASSEIRGVPYNSPLHF; cdr3_nt: TGTGCCAGCAGTGAAATCAGGGGTGTCCCCTATAATTCACCCCTCCACTTT
v_call: TRBV9; d_call: TRBD1; j_call: TRBJ2-7; cdr3_aa: CASSVGQGVYEQYF; cdr3_nt: TGTGCCAGCAGCGTAGGGCAGGGGGTGTACGAGCAGTACTTC
v_call: TRBV10-3; d_call: TRBD1; j_call: TRBJ2-1; cdr3_aa: CAISERRDRGHYEQFF; cdr3_nt: TGTGCCATCAGTGAACGAAGGGACAGGGGGCATTATGAGCAGTTCTTC
v_call: TRBV2; d_call: TRBD1; j_call: TRBJ1-2; cdr3_aa: CASSRHTDRGLSNYGYTF; cdr3_nt: TGTGCCAGCAGTCGGCATACGGACAGGGGGCTATCTAACTATGGCTACACCTTC
v_call: TRBV19; d_call: NA; j_call: TRBJ1-1; cdr3_aa: CASSIRAGDMNTEAFF; cdr3_nt: TGTGCCAGTAGTATACGGGCAGGGGATATGAACACTGAAGCTTTCTTT
v_call: TRBV19; d_call: TRBD2; j_call: TRBJ2-1; cdr3_aa: CASSTLLAGHAVEQFF; cdr3_nt: TGTGCCAGTAGTACCCTCCTAGCGGGGCATGCGGTTGAGCAGTTCTTC
v_call: TRBV5-1; d_call: NA; j_call: TRBJ2-2; cdr3_aa: CASSKAQNTGELFF; cdr3_nt: TGCGCCAGCAGCAAAGCGCAAAACACCGGGGAGCTGTTTTTT
v_call: TRBV28; d_call: TRBD2; j_call: TRBJ2-3; cdr3_aa: CASSLDPITHLAGGRIGTDTQYF; cdr3_nt: TGTGCCAGCAGTTTAGACCCAATCACCCATCTAGCGGGGGGGCGAATCGGCACAGATACGCAGTATTTT